This section outlines one T cell receptor (beta chain) sequence together with its context. Its antigen is as yet unknown. This entry comes from a study of T cell responses to AZD1222 COVID-19 vaccine. Study-level information: Recipients boosted at about 4 weeks or about 12 weeks are pooled. Broader study findings: In the spike-specific TCR repertoire, nearly half reportedly target unmutated variant regions. Distributed over spike, vaccine-associated CD4 TCRs predominated at 160-218 and 743-854.

Using immunoSEQ multiplex PCR, the repertoire was profiled, and TCRdb retains in-frame clones only, with some absent. The sample has about 140,000 clones, just under 95% seen once; the top ten hold about 5%. The CDR3 covers 14 residues. Between the trimmed V and J ends, which lost 6 bases and 5 bases, there was a span of 14 bases. Germline CDR1 and CDR2: MNHNY and SVGAGI (reference sequence). This TCR was sampled from an adult in good health. The source material was peripheral blood, sampled on day 0 of AZD1222 vaccination. V and J are TRBV6-6 and TRBJ1-5; D may be TRBD1 (6 bases). In nucleotides, the CDR3 is TGTGCCAGCAGAACCCTCCCAGGGGATCAGCCCCAGCATTTT. Translating gives CASRTLPGDQPQHF.